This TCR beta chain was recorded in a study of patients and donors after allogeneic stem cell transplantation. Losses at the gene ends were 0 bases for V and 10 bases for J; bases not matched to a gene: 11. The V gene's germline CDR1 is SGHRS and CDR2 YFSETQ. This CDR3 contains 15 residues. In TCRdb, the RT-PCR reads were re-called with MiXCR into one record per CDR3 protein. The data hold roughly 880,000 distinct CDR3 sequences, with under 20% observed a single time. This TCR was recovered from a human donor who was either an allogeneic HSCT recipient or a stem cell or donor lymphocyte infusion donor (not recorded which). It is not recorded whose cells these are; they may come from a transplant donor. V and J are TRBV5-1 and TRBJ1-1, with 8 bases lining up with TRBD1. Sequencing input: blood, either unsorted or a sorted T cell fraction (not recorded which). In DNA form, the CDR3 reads TGCGCCAGCAGCTTGGCGGCCGTCGGGACAGGTCTAGCTTTCTTT. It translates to CASSLAAVGTGLAFF.